At least ten counts were recorded for the clone carrying this T cell receptor (beta chain). This entry comes from a study of CD8+CD57+ T cells in acquired aplastic anemia. V lost 1 base and J lost 3, with 4 bases in between. The CDR3 spans 12 residues. CDR1 and CDR2 from the germline V gene are SGHVS and FQNEAQ. Genomic DNA was employed as the template in profiling TCR beta VDJ and CDR3. Using its own MiXCR run on the reads, TCRdb lists one record per CDR3 protein. The sample includes roughly 170,000 distinct CDR3 sequences, about 64% of them seen just once. V and J are TRBV7-8 and TRBJ2-7, with unresolved D. This TCR derives from a human donor in good health. The sequenced material came from sorted CD4+, CD8+, or CD8+CD57+ T cells (not recorded which) from PBMCs. The CDR3, as DNA: TGTGCCAGCAGCTTAGGGTTCTACGAGCAGTACTTC. As protein: CASSLGFYEQYF.